This T cell receptor beta chain was recovered during a study of technical replicates of blood from a few donors. Points on this clone: Possible read error: a much larger clone is one base away.

Here immunoSEQ multiplex PCR was the method, and the copy in TCRdb shows in-frame clones only, minus some. The repertoire holds tens of thousands of clones, with roughly 92% as singletons. The sequence was collected from a human donor in good health. Sequenced input: T cells isolated from PBMCs.

CDR3 in amino acids: CASTITSGGKETQYF. CDR3 in DNA: TGTGCCAGCACTATAACTAGCGGGGGGAAAGAGACCCAGTACTTC. This chain joins TRBV6-6 and TRBJ2-5, with TRBD2 matching over 12 bases. The J segment lost 3 bases and the V segment lost 7 bases, leaving 6 bases of the junction unmatched. Per the germline V gene, CDR1 is MNHNY and CDR2 is SVGAGI (reference sequence). This CDR3 contains 15 residues.